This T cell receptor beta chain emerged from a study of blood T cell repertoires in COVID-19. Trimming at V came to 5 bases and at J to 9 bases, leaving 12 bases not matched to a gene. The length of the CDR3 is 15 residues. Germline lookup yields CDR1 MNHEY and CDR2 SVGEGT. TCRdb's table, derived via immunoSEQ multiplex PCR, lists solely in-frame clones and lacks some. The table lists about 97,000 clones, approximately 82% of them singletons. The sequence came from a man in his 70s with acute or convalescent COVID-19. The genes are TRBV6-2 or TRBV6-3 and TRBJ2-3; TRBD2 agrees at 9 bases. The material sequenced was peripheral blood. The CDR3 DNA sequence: TGTGCCAGCAGTATAGCGGGAGATATCACAGTGACGCAGTATTTT. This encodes CASSIAGDITVTQYF.